The sequence of this T cell receptor beta chain was determined in a study of blood T cell repertoires in COVID-19. Study information: Sites across the United States, Italy and Spain contributed samples from acute and convalescent COVID-19.

This CDR3 is 15 amino acids long. V lost 3 bases, J lost 10 bases, and 5 bases stayed unmatched. Germline V CDR1 and CDR2: KGHSH, LQKENI. Participants were aged 18 to 89 years, lived in over 20 US areas, and enrolled virtually. Participants' reported clinical history set cohort assignment. The assay was immunoSEQ multiplex PCR, and TCRdb's table has in-frame clones only and misses some. The sample lists roughly 290,000 clones; 89% were seen once. V gene TRBV18 combines with J gene TRBJ1-6, with TRBD1 identical over 11 bases. Sequenced input: PBMCs or T cells enriched from blood (not recorded which). This clonotype was sampled from a woman aged 40 to 55 who had recovered from COVID-19. The CDR3 region is CASSPGQGDGSPLHF. CDR3 coding DNA: TGTGCCAGCTCACCGGGACAGGGGGATGGATCACCCCTCCACTTT.